Sequencing of this TCR beta chain was carried out in a study of blood T cell repertoires in COVID-19. Study information: Collection of acute and convalescent COVID-19 samples took place in the United States, Italy and Spain. PBMCs, B-cell-depleted T cells, or T cells provided the cDNA or gDNA that made up the material.

Source study methods: For nucleated cells, counts were estimated from reference gene primer amplification. Here immunoSEQ multiplex PCR was the method, and the copy in TCRdb shows in-frame clones only, minus some. V and J calls and clone size are as listed in that table; D and trimming were resolved from the DNA. The sample lists approximately 160,000 clones; around 87% were seen once. Of note for this clone: Other nucleotide sequences in the sample specify the same CDR3.

Seattle enrolled patients during active infection and tracked them longitudinally. The origin of this receptor is a man aged 55 to 70 with COVID-19, enrolled during active disease. Specimen: peripheral blood.

The CDR3 reads CASSYGRGDQPQHF. CDR3 bases: TGTGCCAGCAGTTATGGCAGGGGGGATCAGCCCCAGCATTTT. This chain links TRBV6-5 with TRBJ1-5; 7 bases line up with TRBD1. The CDR3 is 14 residues long. In germline, CDR1 is MNHEY, CDR2 SVGAGI. The ends lost 3 bases at V and 5 bases at J; junction bases unmatched: 4.